Listed here are 21 T cell receptor beta chains from one sample, sequenced in a study of T cells in Graves' hyperthyroidism and ophthalmopathy. RNA transcripts yielded amplified TCR beta CDR3 regions. A first-round RT-PCR of the TCR CDR3 used the HTBI primer set. TCRdb recomputed calls from the multiplex PCR reads with MiXCR, one row per CDR3 protein. The sample consists of hundreds of thousands of distinct CDR3 sequences, 35% to 55% of them appearing once. The sequenced sample consisted of peripheral blood or thyroid tissue (not recorded which). The receptors were sampled from a woman aged 18-29 years with Graves' hyperthyroidism.

This clonotype has only one observation. The chain carries TRBV29-1 and TRBJ1-1; D unclear. The V and J ends lost 6 bases and 1 base respectively, with 9 bases between them. This CDR3 comprises 12 residues. Germline CDR1 SQVTM, CDR2 ANQGSEA. Here the CDR3 DNA reads TGCAGCGTGGAAACCAGGAACACTGAAGCTTTCTTT. It codes for CSVETRNTEAFF.

Comments on this clonotype: At one end, the junction sequence differs from germline, possibly due to a read error. The genes are TRBV5-5 and TRBJ1-2, with TRBD1 as a possible D gene (6 bases). Germline CDR1 and CDR2: SGHKS and YYEKEE (reference sequence). This CDR3 has 15 amino acids. The DNA for the CDR3 is TGTGCCAGAAGCTTTCACAGAGACAGGTCCTATGGCTACACCTTC. As protein: CARSFHRDRSYGYTF.

V gene TRBV14 combines with J gene TRBJ2-7; D gene ambiguous. Looked up from germline, CDR1 is SGHDN and CDR2 is FVKESK. This CDR3 comprises 14 residues. V was shortened by 3 bases and J by 4 bases, with 13 bases between the two germline ends. CDR3 in DNA: TGTGCCAGCAGCCAGCCCCCACGTCTGTACGAGCAGTACTTC. Amino acids: CASSQPPRLYEQYF.

V gene TRBV10-1 combines with J gene TRBJ2-5, with D possibly called TRBD1 or TRBD2 (5 bases each). The CDR3 is made up of 13 amino acids. Trimming stripped 3 bases from V and 5 bases from J, with 10 bases between. Germline V gene sequence: CDR1 WNHNN, CDR2 SYGVQD (reference sequence). The CDR3 DNA follows: TGCGCCAGCAGTGATGGACGGGACGAGACCCAGTACTTC. Protein sequence: CASSDGRDETQYF.

This clonotype was seen a few times. One end of the junction fails to match germline, which may point to a read error. CDR3 residues: CASSYQGRVYEQYF. The CDR3, as DNA: TGTGCCAGCAGTTACCAGGGTAGAGTCTACGAGCAGTACTTC. This chain joins TRBV10-3 and TRBJ2-7, with D possibly matching TRBD1 (5 bases). Germline V CDR1 and CDR2: ENHRY, SYGVKD. The CDR3 length is 14 residues.

With respect to this clonotype: As the CDR3 is not closed by the conserved phenylalanine or tryptophan, this likely results from a read error. The rearrangement joins TRBV11-2 to TRBJ2-7, with 7 bases matching TRBD2. Germline loops: CDR1 SGHAT, CDR2 FQNNGV. Germline trimming cut 5 bases from V and 4 bases from J; bases unmatched to any gene: 11. The CDR3 spans 15 residues. DNA for the CDR3: TGTGCCAGCAGCCCCTCCGCTAGCGGAGTTTACGAGCAGTACCTC. As protein: CASSPSASGVYEQYL.

In this sample, this clonotype turned up a few times. The chain has TRBV29-1 and TRBJ2-5; maybe TRBD2 (5 bases). V was shortened by 0 bases and J by 5 bases, with 22 bases between the two germline ends. Germline values: CDR1 SQVTM, CDR2 ANQGSEA. This CDR3 region has 17 residues. The CDR3: CSVEDPDGLGERETQYF. In DNA form, the CDR3 reads TGCAGCGTTGAAGATCCGGATGGGCTTGGGGAGAGGGAGACCCAGTACTTC.

This clonotype was seen at least ten times. The rearrangement joins TRBV29-1 to TRBJ1-2; 7 bases line up with TRBD1. Germline V gene data show CDR1 as SQVTM and CDR2 as ANQGSEA. The CDR3 extends over 15 amino acids. CDR3 amino acids: CSNLSGQGGYYGYTF. In DNA form, the CDR3 reads TGCAGTAACCTTTCAGGGCAGGGGGGATACTATGGCTACACCTTC.

This clonotype was recorded a few times. This chain's CDR3 is CSVLVLAGTYEQYF. CDR3 bases: TGCAGCGTTCTCGTACTAGCGGGGACCTACGAGCAGTACTTC. This chain joins TRBV29-1 and TRBJ2-7, with TRBD2 matching over 10 bases. The CDR3 is made up of 14 amino acids. V shed 5 bases and J 2 bases; nucleotides not matched to a gene: 6. Germline V gives CDR1 SQVTM, CDR2 ANQGSEA.

Concerning this clonotype itself: A read error may explain this, as a much larger clone is one base away. The chain uses TRBV2 and TRBJ1-2; D ambiguous. This CDR3 contains 15 residues. Per the germline V gene, CDR1 is SNHLY and CDR2 is FYNNEI. V was shortened by 8 bases and J by 4 bases, with 20 bases between the two germline ends. The DNA for the CDR3 is TGTGCCAGCGAGCAGAAACTGCCGAACCTCTATGGCTACACCTTC. Its translation: CASEQKLPNLYGYTF.

This clonotype was seen a handful of times. The chain employs TRBV2 and TRBJ1-5; TRBD1 might be the D (6 bases). The V end was cut by 7 bases, the J end by 0 bases, with 16 bases between. The length of the CDR3 is 16 residues. The V gene's germline CDR1 is SNHLY and CDR2 FYNNEI. This chain's CDR3 is CASNLGQSDSNQPQHF. The CDR3 nucleotides are TGTGCCAGCAACCTTGGACAGTCCGATAGCAATCAGCCCCAGCATTTT.

This clonotype has only a few counts. This chain joins TRBV6-5 and TRBJ1-5; D perhaps matches TRBD1 (5 bases). V lost 5 bases and J lost 5, with 13 bases in between. Germline V gene data show CDR1 as MNHEY and CDR2 as SVGAGI. The length of the CDR3 is 14 residues. The CDR3 loop is CASSAQGGDQPQHF. The CDR3 nucleotides are TGTGCCAGCAGTGCGCAGGGAGGGGATCAGCCCCAGCATTTT.

A remark on this clonotype: This may come from a read error, since a much larger clone is one base off. The chain employs TRBV24-1 and TRBJ1-5; D uncertain. V gave up 4 bases and J gave up 3 bases, with 12 bases separating them. From germline, CDR1 is KGHDR and CDR2 SFDVKD. The CDR3 is 15 amino acids. The CDR3 spells CATSDPHKANQPQHF. The CDR3 DNA sequence: TGTGCCACCAGTGACCCCCACAAGGCCAATCAGCCCCAGCATTTT.

The chain carries TRBV20-1 and TRBJ2-7; 7 nucleotides align to TRBD2. The CDR3 loop spans 14 amino acids. Looked up from germline, CDR1 is DFQATT and CDR2 is SNEGSKA (reference sequence). Trimming removed 0 bases from V and 5 bases from J; junction bases left unmatched: 7. The CDR3 coding sequence is TGCAGTGCTAGAGAGACTAGCCGGTTCAACGAGCAGTACTTC. Amino acids: CSARETSRFNEQYF.

The chain uses TRBV7-9 and TRBJ1-5; D is possibly TRBD1 (5 bases). CDR3 length equals 13 residues. Germline CDR1 is SEHNR and CDR2 is FQNEAQ (reference sequence). V dropped 3 bases and J dropped 7 bases, with 10 bases sitting between them. CDR3 amino acids: CASSLPGEQPQHF. The CDR3 nucleotides are TGTGCCAGCAGCTTGCCGGGGGAACAGCCCCAGCATTTT.

The sample holds many counts of this clonotype. The chain couples TRBV25-1 to TRBJ1-4, with 7 bases fitting TRBD1. J was trimmed by 7 bases and V by 6 bases; bases with no gene match: 11. The CDR3 loop spans 15 amino acids. CDR1 is MGHDK and CDR2 is SYGVNS in the germline V gene. The CDR3 DNA is TGTGCCAGCAGAAACCCCGGGACAGCGGGTGAAAAACTGTTTTTT. Translating gives CASRNPGTAGEKLFF.

This clonotype occurred many times. The chain links TRBV29-1 to TRBJ1-1, with D tentatively TRBD1 (5 bases). From germline, CDR1 is SQVTM and CDR2 ANQGSEA. This CDR3 has 15 amino acids. Between the trimmed V and J ends, which lost 0 bases and 0 bases, there was a span of 11 bases. The CDR3 DNA is TGCAGCGTTGAAGATGGGGCAGGGATGAACACTGAAGCTTTCTTT. The encoded protein is CSVEDGAGMNTEAFF.

This clonotype has at least ten counts. The rearrangement joins TRBV15 to TRBJ1-4; a weak D match, TRBD1 (6 bases). The CDR3 covers 16 residues. The V and J ends lost 0 bases and 0 bases respectively, with 8 bases between them. Per germline, CDR1 LNHNV and CDR2 YYDKDF (reference sequence). CDR3 region: CATSRDEGATNEKLFF. DNA of the CDR3: TGTGCCACCAGCAGAGATGAGGGGGCAACTAATGAAAAACTGTTTTTT.

This clonotype was detected only a few times. J is TRBJ2-2 and V is TRBV7-8; 7 bases are a match to TRBD1. Trimming removed 1 base from V and 3 bases from J; junction bases left unmatched: 2. This CDR3 spans 15 amino acids. CDR1 is SGHVS and CDR2 is FQNEAQ in the germline V gene. CDR3 DNA sequence: TGTGCCAGCAGCTTAGGGGGGACAGACACCGGGGAGCTGTTTTTT. Its protein is CASSLGGTDTGELFF.

This clonotype was observed a handful of times. The DNA for the CDR3 is TGTGCCAGCAGCTTACAGTCTCAGCCCCAGCATTTT. Its translation is CASSLQSQPQHF. The V and J genes are TRBV7-9 and TRBJ1-5, with no clear D. V was shortened by 2 bases and J by 6 bases, with 5 bases between the two germline ends. There are 12 residues in the CDR3. CDR1 is SEHNR, CDR2 FQNEAQ, per germline (reference sequence).

The chain couples TRBV10-3 to TRBJ2-6; D tentatively reads TRBD1 or TRBD2 (6 bases each). Germline CDR1 reads ENHRY; CDR2 reads SYGVKD. The V gene lost 4 bases and the J gene lost 0 bases, with 13 bases spanning the gap. This CDR3 is 17 amino acids long. This CDR3 reads CAISALWGASGANVLTF. CDR3 nucleotides: TGTGCCATCAGTGCGTTATGGGGGGCCTCTGGGGCCAACGTCCTGACTTTC.